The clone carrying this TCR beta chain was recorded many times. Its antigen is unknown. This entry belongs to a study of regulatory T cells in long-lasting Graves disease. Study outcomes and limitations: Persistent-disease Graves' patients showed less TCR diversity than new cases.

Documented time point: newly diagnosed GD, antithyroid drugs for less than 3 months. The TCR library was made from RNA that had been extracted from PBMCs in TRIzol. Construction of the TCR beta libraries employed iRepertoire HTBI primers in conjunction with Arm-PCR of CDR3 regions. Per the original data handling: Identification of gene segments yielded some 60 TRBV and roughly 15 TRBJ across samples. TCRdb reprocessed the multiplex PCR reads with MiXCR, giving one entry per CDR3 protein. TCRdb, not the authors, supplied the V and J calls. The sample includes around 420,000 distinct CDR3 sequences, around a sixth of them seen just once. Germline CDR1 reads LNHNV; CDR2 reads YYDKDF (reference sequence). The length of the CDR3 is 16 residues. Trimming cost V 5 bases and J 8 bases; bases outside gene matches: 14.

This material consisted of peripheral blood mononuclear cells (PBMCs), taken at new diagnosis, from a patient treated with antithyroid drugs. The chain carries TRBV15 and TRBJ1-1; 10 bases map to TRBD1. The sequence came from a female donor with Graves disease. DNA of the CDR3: TGTGCCACCAGCGGTCGGGACAGGGGCCTTCGGGGCGAAGCTTTCTTT. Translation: CATSGRDRGLRGEAFF.